One sample yielded the 15 T cell receptor beta chains listed below, sequenced in a study of T cell repertoires in cytomegalovirus infection. TCRdb ran MiXCR on the reads and lists one entry per CDR3 protein. The sample lists a few hundred thousand distinct CDR3 sequences; roughly 46% were seen once. For these receptors, no antigen is known. The specimen was cultured PBMCs, collected from culture after CMV antigen stimulation. The receptors derive from a human donor in good health (CMV status not recorded). Some clones in this sample may be carry-over from other donors' samples.

The V gene is TRBV6-6, the J gene TRBJ2-3, with TRBD2 matching over 7 bases. The CDR3 has 15 amino acids. Per germline, CDR1 MNHNY and CDR2 SVGAGI (reference sequence). J gave up 4 bases and V 0 bases, and 4 bases lay outside the gene matches. CDR3 in amino acids: CASSYSSGVADTQYF. The CDR3 DNA follows: TGTGCCAGCAGTTACTCCAGCGGGGTGGCAGATACGCAGTATTTT.

The chain combines TRBV7-2 with TRBJ1-2, with 8 nucleotides matching TRBD1. The CDR3 is 15 amino acids. CDR1 SGHTA and CDR2 FQGNSA come from the germline V gene. The trim removed 5 bases at V and 2 bases at J, leaving 7 bases unmatched. CDR3: CASSLDRGGNYGYTF. The CDR3, as DNA: TGTGCCAGCAGCCTCGACAGGGGAGGCAACTATGGCTACACCTTC.

The chain combines TRBV30 with TRBJ1-1; D is uncertain. This CDR3 has 14 amino acids. Germline CDR1 is GTSNPN and CDR2 is SVGIG (reference sequence). V lost 0 bases to trimming and J lost 7 bases, with 15 bases between them. Here the CDR3 DNA reads TGTGCCTGGAGTGTACTTATAGGGTCCGGTGAAGCTTTCTTT. The encoded protein is CAWSVLIGSGEAFF.

The chain recombines TRBV7-6 with TRBJ2-1, with a tentative D call TRBD2 (6 bases). This CDR3 comprises 15 residues. CDR1 and CDR2 from the germline V gene are SGHVS and FNYEAQ. The V end was cut by 6 bases, the J end by 4 bases, with 16 bases between. CDR3 nucleotides: TGTGCCAGCAGGCGCACTCCGGGACTTTACAATGAGCAGTTCTTC. This translates into CASRRTPGLYNEQFF. Looking up the rest from reference TRBV7-6 and TRBJ2-1 gives the full variable domain: GAGVSQSPRYKVTKRGQDVALRCDPISGHVSLYWYRQALGQGPEFLTYFNYEAQQDKSGLPNDRFSAERPEGSISTLTIQRTEQRDSAMYRCASRRTPGLYNEQFFGPGTRLTVL.

The V call is TRBV28, the J call TRBJ1-1; possibly TRBD1 for D (5 bases). Trimming pared 8 bases from V and 0 bases from J, leaving 10 bases between. There are 13 residues in the CDR3. Germline V gives CDR1 MDHEN, CDR2 SYDVKM. The CDR3 nucleotides are TGTGCCAGCTCAGCAGGGCTGAACACTGAAGCTTTCTTT. Translation gives CASSAGLNTEAFF.

This rearrangement joins TRBV7-2 to TRBJ2-7, with D possibly matching TRBD1 (6 bases). There are 13 residues in the CDR3. Trimming took 5 bases from V and 6 from J, leaving 14 bases between them. The germline gives CDR1 SGHTA, CDR2 FQGNSA. CDR3 amino acids: CASSPDRQGEQYF. The CDR3 bases are TGTGCCAGCAGCCCTGACAGGCAGGGCGAGCAGTACTTC.

This chain links TRBV7-8 with TRBJ2-2, with 11 nucleotides matching TRBD1. Per the germline V gene, CDR1 is SGHVS and CDR2 is FQNEAQ. This CDR3 is 17 amino acids long. Trimming cost V 3 bases and J 3 bases; bases outside gene matches: 6. The CDR3 DNA reads TGTGCCAGCAGCTTGGCCGGGACAGGGGGTTACACCGGGGAGCTGTTTTTT. Protein: CASSLAGTGGYTGELFF. Full variable domain (remainder filled in from reference TRBV7-8 and TRBJ2-2): GAGVSQSPRYKVAKRGQDVALRCDPISGHVSLFWYQQALGQGPEFLTYFQNEAQLDKSGLPSDRFFAERPEGSVSTLKIQRTQQEDSAVYLCASSLAGTGGYTGELFFGEGSRLTVL.

The chain links TRBV4-3 to TRBJ2-5; D is possibly TRBD2 (5 bases). The CDR3 runs 15 residues. Germline loops: CDR1 LGHNA, CDR2 YSLEER. V shed 0 bases and J shed 1 base, with 9 bases lying between them. CDR3 DNA: TGCGCCAGCAGCCAAGAGTACCGGGGCCAAGAGACCCAGTACTTC. Amino acid sequence: CASSQEYRGQETQYF.

The V gene is TRBV6-5, the J gene TRBJ2-7; no firm D call. Germline V gives CDR1 MNHEY, CDR2 SVGAGI. Trimming left V 0 bases short and J 2 bases short, with 11 bases between. This CDR3 has 15 residues. The DNA of the CDR3 is TGTGCCAGCAGTTACTCGACCAGGATCCCCTACGAGCAGTACTTC. Amino acid sequence: CASSYSTRIPYEQYF.

The gene calls are TRBV29-1 and TRBJ1-4; 7 bases are shared with TRBD1. V shed 7 bases and J 5 bases; nucleotides not matched to a gene: 10. Germline loops: CDR1 SQVTM, CDR2 ANQGSEA. This CDR3 is 14 amino acids long. CDR3 region: CSARRGQRNEKLFF. CDR3 DNA: TGCAGCGCGCGCAGGGGACAGAGGAATGAAAAACTGTTTTTT.

The V and J genes are TRBV6-1 and TRBJ2-7; D is perhaps TRBD1 or TRBD2 (5 bases each). This CDR3 spans 13 amino acids. Trimming removed 8 bases at V and 1 base at J, with 12 bases between. Germline CDR1 MNHNS, CDR2 SASEGT. The CDR3 protein is CASGPGPSYEQYF. As DNA, the CDR3 is TGTGCCAGCGGACCGGGACCATCCTACGAGCAGTACTTC.

The chain recombines TRBV5-4 with TRBJ2-1; the match to TRBD2 covers 8 bases. The CDR3 sequence is 15 residues long. The germline CDR1 and CDR2 sequences are SGHNT and YYREEE (reference sequence). V trimming: 0 bases; J trimming: 9 bases; junction bases outside the gene matches: 8. The CDR3 nucleotides are TGTGCCAGCAGCTTGGCGAGGGCGGGGGGAATTGAGCAGTTCTTC. Translation: CASSLARAGGIEQFF.

V and J are TRBV6-1 and TRBJ2-3; 10 bases are a match to TRBD1. V gave up 5 bases and J gave up 6 bases; unmatched junction bases: 11. Germline CDR1 reads MNHNS; CDR2 reads SASEGT. The CDR3 spans 16 residues. The DNA for the CDR3 is TGTGCCAGCAGTTACGCCGAGACAGGGGGCGCGGATACGCAGTATTTT. Translating gives CASSYAETGGADTQYF.

This sequence joins TRBV7-6 and TRBJ2-7; 10 positions agree with TRBD1. With 1 base clipped from V and 3 bases from J, the junction kept 3 bases outside the gene matches. Germline values: CDR1 SGHVS, CDR2 FNYEAQ. The CDR3 sequence is 15 residues long. The CDR3 DNA reads as TGTGCCAGCAGCTTAGGGACAGGGGGTGGCTACGAGCAGTACTTC. The encoded protein is CASSLGTGGGYEQYF. The whole variable domain, remainder taken from reference TRBV7-6 and TRBJ2-7, is GAGVSQSPRYKVTKRGQDVALRCDPISGHVSLYWYRQALGQGPEFLTYFNYEAQQDKSGLPNDRFSAERPEGSISTLTIQRTEQRDSAMYRCASSLGTGGGYEQYFGPGTRLTVT.

The CDR3 protein is CASRLQGRNQPQHF. CDR3 coding DNA: TGTGCCAGCAGACTACAGGGTAGAAATCAGCCCCAGCATTTT. V and J are TRBV6-1 and TRBJ1-5; perhaps TRBD1 as D (6 bases). CDR3 length: 14 residues. Trimming took off 6 bases at V and 4 bases at J, with 13 bases between the two ends. Germline CDR1 is MNHNS and CDR2 is SASEGT.